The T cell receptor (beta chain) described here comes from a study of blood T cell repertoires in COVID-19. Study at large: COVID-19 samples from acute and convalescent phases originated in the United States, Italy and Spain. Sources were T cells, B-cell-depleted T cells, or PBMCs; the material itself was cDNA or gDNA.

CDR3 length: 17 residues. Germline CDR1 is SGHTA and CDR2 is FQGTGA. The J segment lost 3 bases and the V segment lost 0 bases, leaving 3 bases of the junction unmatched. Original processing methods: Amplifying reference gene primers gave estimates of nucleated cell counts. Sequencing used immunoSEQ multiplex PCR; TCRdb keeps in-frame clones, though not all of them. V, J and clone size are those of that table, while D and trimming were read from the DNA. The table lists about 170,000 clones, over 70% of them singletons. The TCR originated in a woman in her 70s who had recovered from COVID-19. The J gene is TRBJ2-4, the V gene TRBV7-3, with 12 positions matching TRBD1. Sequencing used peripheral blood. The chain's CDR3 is CASSLTGQGAGKNIQYF. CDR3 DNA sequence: TGTGCCAGCAGCTTAACGGGACAGGGGGCGGGCAAAAACATTCAGTACTTC.